The 18 T cell receptor beta chains presented below share a single source sample, sequenced in a study of T cells in Graves' hyperthyroidism and ophthalmopathy. Template material for amplifying TCR beta CDR3 regions consisted of RNA transcripts. The TCR CDR3 first-round RT-PCR relied on the HTBI primer set. TCRdb re-called the multiplex PCR reads through MiXCR, storing one row per CDR3 protein. The sample yields hundreds of thousands of distinct CDR3 sequences, about 45% seen once. Sequencing was done on a sample of peripheral blood or thyroid tissue (not recorded which). The receptors here all came from a woman aged 18-29 years with Graves' hyperthyroidism.

The chain links TRBV11-3 to TRBJ2-7; D remains ambiguous. V was trimmed by 8 bases and J by 0 bases, leaving 14 bases between them. The CDR3 extends over 14 amino acids. Germline V gene sequence: CDR1 SGHNT, CDR2 YENEEA. CDR3 sequence reads: CASPVALDSYEQYF. Written as DNA, the CDR3 is TGTGCCAGCCCCGTTGCGCTAGACTCCTACGAGCAGTACTTC.

The chain employs TRBV29-1 and TRBJ2-5; D possibly corresponds to TRBD1 (5 bases). CDR1 and CDR2 from the germline V gene are SQVTM and ANQGSEA. The CDR3 loop spans 12 amino acids. V was clipped by 4 bases and J by 3 bases, with 9 bases between them. This chain's CDR3 is CSVGSREETQYF. In DNA, the CDR3 is TGCAGCGTTGGGAGCAGGGAAGAGACCCAGTACTTC.

This clonotype was counted ten times or more. The rearrangement joins TRBV15 to TRBJ1-2, with D maybe TRBD1 (5 bases). Trimming cost V 5 bases and J 3 bases, with 19 bases left between them. The CDR3 runs to 16 residues. The germline V gene has CDR1 LNHNV and CDR2 YYDKDF (reference sequence). The CDR3 sequence is CATSLQTGRGDYGYTF. CDR3 in DNA: TGTGCCACCAGCCTCCAGACGGGGCGGGGAGACTATGGCTACACCTTC.

In its sample, this clonotype was seen many times. This sequence joins TRBV24-1 and TRBJ2-7, with 11 bases lining up with TRBD2. V lost 7 bases, J lost 2 bases, and 6 bases stayed unmatched. Germline CDR1 reads KGHDR; CDR2 reads SFDVKD. The length of the CDR3 is 15 residues. The CDR3, as DNA: TGTGCCACCAGCGGGACTAGCGGAGATCCCTACGAGCAGTACTTC. As protein: CATSGTSGDPYEQYF.

The genes are TRBV10-3 and TRBJ2-6, with D perhaps TRBD1 (5 bases). Trimming shortened V by 6 bases and J by 1 base, and 10 bases separated the two germline ends. Germline V lookup: CDR1 ENHRY, CDR2 SYGVKD. The CDR3 spans 15 residues. The CDR3 reads CAISGRDSGANVLTF. As DNA, the CDR3 is TGTGCCATCAGCGGCAGGGATTCTGGGGCCAACGTCCTGACTTTC.

This chain joins TRBV2 and TRBJ1-5, with no clear D. CDR3 length: 15 amino acids. Germline CDR1 and CDR2: SNHLY and FYNNEI. Trimming shortened V by 4 bases and J by 7 bases, and 17 bases separated the two germline ends. CDR3 sequence: CASSVVWGIGQPQHF. As DNA, the CDR3 is TGTGCCAGCAGTGTGGTGTGGGGTATTGGGCAGCCCCAGCATTTT. The full variable domain, completed using reference TRBV2 and TRBJ1-5, is EPEVTQTPSHQVTQMGQEVILRCVPISNHLYFYWYRQILGQKVEFLVSFYNNEISEKSEIFDDQFSVERPDGSNFTLKIRSTKLEDSAMYFCASSVVWGIGQPQHFGDGTRLSIL.

This clonotype was detected many times. V usage is TRBV2 and J usage is TRBJ2-7, with 7 bases fitting TRBD1. CDR1 and CDR2 from the germline V gene are SNHLY and FYNNEI. There are 14 residues in the CDR3. J gave up 1 base and V 7 bases, and 7 bases lay outside the gene matches. The CDR3 loop is CASTSGQSSYEQYF. The CDR3 nucleotides are TGTGCCAGCACCTCGGGACAGTCGTCCTACGAGCAGTACTTC.

As to this clonotype: The CDR3 ends on some other residue instead of the conserved phenylalanine or tryptophan, so this is likely a read error. This sequence joins TRBV20-1 and TRBJ1-1; D gene unclear. V was trimmed by 3 bases and J by 0 bases, leaving 8 bases between them. Germline V gene sequence: CDR1 DFQATT, CDR2 SNEGSKA (reference sequence). The length of the CDR3 is 13 residues. The CDR3 protein is CSASHPMNTEAFS. The CDR3 DNA reads TGCAGTGCTAGCCATCCTATGAACACTGAAGCTTTCTCT.

This clonotype was picked up a small number of times. The J gene is TRBJ2-7, the V gene TRBV5-1; TRBD2 matches 16 bases. The CDR3 sequence is 19 residues long. In germline, CDR1 is SGHRS, CDR2 YFSETQ. V was clipped by 0 bases and J by 5 bases; unmatched bases: 11. CDR3 nucleotides: TGCGCCAGCAGCTTGGGCCCGGGACTAGCGGGAGGGCCTATCCACGAGCAGTACTTC. It yields the protein CASSLGPGLAGGPIHEQYF.

This clonotype was seen ten or more times. The chain employs TRBV20-1 and TRBJ1-2, with a weak D call TRBD1 (5 bases). CDR1 DFQATT and CDR2 SNEGSKA come from the germline V gene (reference sequence). The V and J ends lost 6 bases and 4 bases respectively, with 12 bases between them. CDR3 length: 12 amino acids. The CDR3 sequence: CSATGMGYGYTF. CDR3 nucleotide sequence: TGCAGTGCCACAGGAATGGGCTATGGCTACACCTTC.

This chain uses TRBV12-5 with TRBJ2-5; the D is unclear. This CDR3 is 13 amino acids long. Germline-derived CDR1 and CDR2 are LGHNT and FRNRAP. V gave up 7 bases and J gave up 2 bases, with 11 bases separating them. The CDR3: CASVRTPQETQYF. The CDR3 DNA sequence: TGTGCTAGTGTACGGACGCCACAAGAGACCCAGTACTTC. The full variable domain, rest sourced from reference TRBV12-5 and TRBJ2-5, is DARVTQTPRHKVTEMGQEVTMRCQPILGHNTVFWYRQTMMQGLELLAYFRNRAPLDDSGMPKDRFSAEMPDATLATLKIQPSEPRDSAVYFCASVRTPQETQYFGPGTRLLVL.

This clonotype is a singleton in its sample. The CDR3 region is CASSFGDRNVMERLFF. The CDR3 nucleotides read TGTGCCAGCAGCTTCGGGGACAGGAACGTTATGGAGAGACTGTTTTTT. The rearrangement joins TRBV13 to TRBJ1-4; 8 bases align to TRBD1. V shed 3 bases and J 13 bases; nucleotides not matched to a gene: 16. Germline V gene lookup returns CDR1 PRHDT and CDR2 FYEKMQ (reference sequence). CDR3 length: 16 residues.

This rearrangement joins TRBV13 to TRBJ1-2, with D tentatively TRBD1 (5 bases). Germline V CDR1 and CDR2: PRHDT, FYEKMQ (reference sequence). The CDR3 is 13 residues long. V was pared by 5 bases and J by 8 bases, with 15 bases between. CDR3 DNA: TGTGCCAGCAGCGTAGCAGGGCCTCGGGGCTACACCTTC. It encodes CASSVAGPRGYTF.

This chain links TRBV19 with TRBJ2-2, with D possibly TRBD2 on 5 matching bases. Deletions cut 5 bases from V and 1 base from J, with 8 bases between. The CDR3 is made up of 14 amino acids. Germline values: CDR1 LNHDA, CDR2 SQIVND (reference sequence). The CDR3 loop reads CASSSRGNTGELFF. As DNA, the CDR3 is TGTGCCAGTAGTTCCCGGGGGAACACCGGGGAGCTGTTTTTT.

The rearrangement joins TRBV6-5 to TRBJ1-2, with a tentative D call TRBD1 (5 bases). V lost 6 bases, J lost 0 bases, and 17 bases lay in between. CDR1 is MNHEY, CDR2 SVGAGI, per germline. This CDR3 is built from 16 residues. In DNA, the CDR3 is TGTGCCAGCAGCCTTGGCGGGGGGTTAGCTAACTATGGCTACACCTTC. Amino acids: CASSLGGGLANYGYTF.

V gene TRBV29-1 combines with J gene TRBJ2-1; D is unclear. V was cut by 3 bases and J by 8 bases, with 5 bases left in between. CDR3 length: 10 residues. Germline loops: CDR1 SQVTM, CDR2 ANQGSEA. CDR3 coding DNA: TGCAGCGTTGATGTCGATGAGCAGTTCTTC. As protein: CSVDVDEQFF.

This clonotype was counted a few times. The chain has TRBV25-1 and TRBJ1-4, with 9 bases aligning to TRBD1. Germline V gene lookup returns CDR1 MGHDK and CDR2 SYGVNS. J was trimmed by 7 bases and V by 5 bases; bases with no gene match: 8. The CDR3 consists of 15 residues. CDR3 nucleotides: TGTGCCAGCAGTTCAACCGGGACAGGGACTGAAAAACTGTTTTTT. As protein: CASSSTGTGTEKLFF.

There are a few counts of this clonotype. The chain carries TRBV2 and TRBJ2-7; TRBD1 agrees at 8 bases. The V gene end was trimmed by 5 bases and the J gene end by 7 bases; junction bases not matched to a gene: 10. The CDR3 totals 14 residues. Germline CDR1 reads SNHLY; CDR2 reads FYNNEI. In DNA, the CDR3 is TGTGCCAGCAGTTACGGGGGACAGGTCGGAGAGCAGTACTTC. It is translated as CASSYGGQVGEQYF. Variable domain in full (rest from reference TRBV2 and TRBJ2-7): EPEVTQTPSHQVTQMGQEVILRCVPISNHLYFYWYRQILGQKVEFLVSFYNNEISEKSEIFDDQFSVERPDGSNFTLKIRSTKLEDSAMYFCASSYGGQVGEQYFGPGTRLTVT.